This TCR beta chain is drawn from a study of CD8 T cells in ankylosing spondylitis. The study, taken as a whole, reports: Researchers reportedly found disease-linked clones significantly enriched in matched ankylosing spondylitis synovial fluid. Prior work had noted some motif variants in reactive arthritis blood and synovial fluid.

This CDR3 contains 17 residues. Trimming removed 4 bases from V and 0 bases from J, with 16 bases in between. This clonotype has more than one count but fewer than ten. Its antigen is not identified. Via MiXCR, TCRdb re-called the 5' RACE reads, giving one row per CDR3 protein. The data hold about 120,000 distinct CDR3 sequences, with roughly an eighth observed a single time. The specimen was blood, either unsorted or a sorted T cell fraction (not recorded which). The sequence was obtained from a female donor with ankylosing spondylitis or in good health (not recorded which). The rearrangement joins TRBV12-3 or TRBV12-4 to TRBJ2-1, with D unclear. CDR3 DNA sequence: TGTGCCAGCAGTTCTCTCTCCGACAAGAGCTCCTACAATGAGCAGTTCTTC. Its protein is CASSSLSDKSSYNEQFF.